This passage covers 15 T cell receptor beta chains from one sample sequenced in a study of lymphopenia after photon versus proton radiotherapy. Sequencing was performed with immunoSEQ multiplex PCR; in TCRdb, only in-frame clones are kept and a portion is missing. This table holds 35,000 to 45,000 clones, roughly 84% found once. The sequenced sample was peripheral blood, obtained from a patient treated with photon-based radiotherapy. These receptors were obtained from a man aged 50 or older with gastric cancer.

This chain links TRBV4-2 with TRBJ2-5; D remains ambiguous. The CDR3 length is 14 residues. Trimming pared 1 base from V and 2 bases from J, leaving 8 bases between. CDR1 is LGHNA and CDR2 is YNFKEQ in the germline V gene. The CDR3 region has the DNA TGTGCCAGCAGCCAAGTGGGAATGCAAGAGACCCAGTACTTC. As protein: CASSQVGMQETQYF.

The chain carries TRBV19 and TRBJ2-5; the D gene is possibly TRBD2 (6 bases). CDR1 and CDR2 from the germline V gene are LNHDA and SQIVND (reference sequence). V was clipped by 4 bases and J by 2 bases, with 14 bases between them. This CDR3 spans 15 amino acids. The DNA of the CDR3 is TGTGCCAGTAGTACCTCGGGGGATCCACAAGAGACCCAGTACTTC. Translating it yields CASSTSGDPQETQYF.

V is TRBV11-2 and J is TRBJ2-3; possibly TRBD1 for D (5 bases). The CDR3 length is 16 residues. Looked up from germline, CDR1 is SGHAT and CDR2 is FQNNGV. Trimming took 5 bases from V and 6 from J, leaving 21 bases between them. CDR3 region: CASSDPGVGVLDTQYF. CDR3 DNA: TGTGCCAGCAGCGACCCGGGTGTAGGGGTACTTGATACGCAGTATTTT.

V gene TRBV2 combines with J gene TRBJ2-2, with 7 bases fitting TRBD1. Trimming took 5 bases from V and 4 from J; bases not matched to a gene: 7. The CDR3 consists of 15 residues. CDR1 is SNHLY and CDR2 is FYNNEI in the germline V gene. The CDR3 nucleotides are TGTGCCAGCAGTACATCCGACAGGGCCACCGGGGAGCTGTTTTTT. Amino acids: CASSTSDRATGELFF. The complete variable domain, with remaining parts taken from reference TRBV2 and TRBJ2-2, reads EPEVTQTPSHQVTQMGQEVILRCVPISNHLYFYWYRQILGQKVEFLVSFYNNEISEKSEIFDDQFSVERPDGSNFTLKIRSTKLEDSAMYFCASSTSDRATGELFFGEGSRLTVL.

The V and J genes are TRBV28 and TRBJ2-7; perhaps TRBD1 as D (6 bases). The CDR3 runs 15 residues. Germline CDR1 is MDHEN and CDR2 is SYDVKM. Trimming left V 6 bases short and J 2 bases short, with 17 bases between. The CDR3 coding sequence is TGTGCCAGCAGCCCCGCCCCGACAGGAACCTACGAGCAGTACTTC. It specifies CASSPAPTGTYEQYF.

For the CDR3, the DNA is TGTGCCAGTTCCACCGGGACAGATAATGAAAAACTGTTTTTT. Translating gives CASSTGTDNEKLFF. V and J are TRBV19 and TRBJ1-4; TRBD1 agrees at 7 bases. V shed 8 bases and J 4 bases; nucleotides not matched to a gene: 7. This CDR3 is built from 14 residues. Germline assignment: CDR1 LNHDA and CDR2 SQIVND (reference sequence). The variable domain in full, completed from reference TRBV19 and TRBJ1-4, reads DGGITQSPKYLFRKEGQNVTLSCEQNLNHDAMYWYRQDPGQGLRLIYYSQIVNDFQKGDIAEGYSVSREKKESFPLTVTSAQKNPTAFYLCASSTGTDNEKLFFGSGTQLSVL.

The genes are TRBV7-2 and TRBJ2-2, with no clear D. The V end was cut by 2 bases, the J end by 6 bases, with 10 bases between. Germline V gives CDR1 SGHTA, CDR2 FQGNSA. The CDR3 totals 14 residues. The CDR3 protein is CASSLQGRAGELFF. CDR3 bases: TGTGCCAGCAGCTTACAAGGGCGAGCCGGGGAGCTGTTTTTT.

The CDR3 region is CASSYSHRGYEQYF. Written as DNA, the CDR3 is TGTGCCAGCAGTTACTCCCACAGGGGTTACGAGCAGTACTTC. The chain joins TRBV6-5 to TRBJ2-7; TRBD1 agrees at 7 bases. Germline assignment: CDR1 MNHEY and CDR2 SVGAGI. CDR3 size: 14 residues. V gave up 0 bases and J gave up 4 bases; unmatched junction bases: 3.

V is TRBV4-2 and J is TRBJ2-7, with D perhaps matching TRBD1 or TRBD2 (5 bases each). CDR3 length: 15 amino acids. Germline-derived CDR1 and CDR2 are LGHNA and YNFKEQ. Trimming removed 0 bases at V and 4 bases at J, with 13 bases between. The CDR3 coding sequence is TGTGCCAGCAGCCAAGATCTGGGGGAGTGGTACGAGCAGTACTTC. The encoded protein is CASSQDLGEWYEQYF.

The genes are TRBV12-5 and TRBJ1-1; 7 bases align to TRBD1. The CDR3 totals 16 residues. Trimming at V came to 4 bases and at J to 1 base, leaving 9 bases not matched to a gene. Germline V CDR1 and CDR2: LGHNT, FRNRAP. The CDR3 DNA reads TGTGCTAGTGGTTCCCGGACAGGAAATTCGAACACTGAAGCTTTCTTT. Its translation is CASGSRTGNSNTEAFF.

The chain links TRBV10-2 to TRBJ2-2, with 13 bases aligning to TRBD2. CDR3 size: 18 residues. The ends lost 3 bases at V and 1 base at J; junction bases unmatched: 5. Germline-derived CDR1 and CDR2 are WSHSY and SAAADI. The DNA of the CDR3 is TGCGCCAGCAGTGACCCTTGGACTAGCGGGGGGAACACCGGGGAGCTGTTTTTT. This sequence encodes CASSDPWTSGGNTGELFF.

This clone was counted once. The chain links TRBV5-1 to TRBJ2-1; D call uncertain. CDR1 and CDR2 from the germline V gene are SGHRS and YFSETQ. Trimming took 4 bases from V and 2 from J, leaving 7 bases between them. The CDR3 totals 13 residues. CDR3 coding DNA: TGCGCCAGCAGCCCCGCCGCCTACAATGAGCAGTTCTTC. Residues: CASSPAAYNEQFF.

The count of this clone is one. The J gene is TRBJ1-2, the V gene TRBV19, with D uncertain. The V gene lost 5 bases and the J gene lost 0 bases, with 13 bases spanning the gap. CDR1 is LNHDA and CDR2 is SQIVND in the germline V gene (reference sequence). This CDR3 is built from 15 residues. Here the CDR3 DNA reads TGTGCCAGTAGTCCTCACAACCTCGCTAACTATGGCTACACCTTC. Amino acid sequence: CASSPHNLANYGYTF.

V gene TRBV7-2 combines with J gene TRBJ1-2; TRBD1 matches at 7 bases. Germline trimming cut 1 base from V and 2 bases from J; bases unmatched to any gene: 4. This CDR3 comprises 15 residues. Germline V gene sequence: CDR1 SGHTA, CDR2 FQGNSA. CDR3 bases: TGTGCCAGCAGCTTAGGCGGACAGGTCAACTATGGCTACACCTTC. This codes for CASSLGGQVNYGYTF.

This clone came up once. DNA for the CDR3: TGTGCCAGCTCAGCCCAGACAGGTTTCATGAACACTGAAGCTTTCTTT. Translating it yields CASSAQTGFMNTEAFF. This chain joins TRBV18 and TRBJ1-1; a possible D gene is TRBD1 (6 bases). Deletions cut 5 bases from V and 0 bases from J, with 16 bases between. Germline V gene sequence: CDR1 KGHSH, CDR2 LQKENI. This CDR3 contains 16 residues.